In its sample, the clone carrying this T cell receptor (beta chain) was seen many times. Clinicians made diagnoses from clinical symptoms, serum thyroxine, TRAb, thyroid ultrasound and orbital computed tomography. The source of the PBMCs was around 10 ml of fresh peripheral blood. Trimming stripped 5 bases from V and 7 bases from J, with 8 bases between. The CDR3 is 12 amino acids. Germline loops: CDR1 MNHEY, CDR2 SVGAGI. These data are taken from a study of Graves' ophthalmopathy and Graves' hyperthyroidism. Study-wide context: Sampling took place at initial diagnosis, with peripheral blood obtained before any treatment.

Amplification targeted the TCR beta CDR3 regions, with RNA transcripts as the source material. HTBI-primed first-round RT-PCR preceded second-round multiplex PCR. TCRdb itself ran the multiplex PCR reads through MiXCR, one entry per CDR3 protein. The repertoire includes approximately 500,000 distinct CDR3 sequences, 13% to 15% of them detected once, and about 10% sits in the top ten. V is TRBV6-5 and J is TRBJ2-2; D remains ambiguous. This receptor was taken from a woman aged 30 to 39 with Graves' ophthalmopathy. Sequenced input: blood. CDR3 region: CASSRTSGELFF. DNA for the CDR3: TGTGCCAGCAGTAGGACGAGCGGGGAGCTGTTTTTT.